This passage covers 16 T cell receptor beta chains from one sample sequenced in a study of cytomegalovirus exposure and HLA in healthy donors. The study ran its PCR with 60 Vbeta and 13 Jbeta primers. Using immunoSEQ multiplex PCR, the repertoire was profiled, and TCRdb retains in-frame clones only, with some absent. The sample shows some 150,000 clones, around three quarters of them seen only once. Material: PBMCs. Every receptor here comes from a middle-aged woman in good health and CMV-seronegative.

V usage is TRBV13 and J usage is TRBJ1-1; D may be TRBD1 (6 bases). Germline CDR1 and CDR2: PRHDT and FYEKMQ (reference sequence). The CDR3 contains 16 residues. The germline V and J ends were trimmed by 0 bases and 1 base, with 12 bases remaining between them. The CDR3 spells CASSLGQGKGNTEAFF. In DNA form, the CDR3 reads TGTGCCAGCAGCTTAGGACAGGGTAAAGGGAACACTGAAGCTTTCTTT.

This chain joins TRBV5-1 and TRBJ1-1, with D perhaps TRBD1 (5 bases). CDR1 SGHRS and CDR2 YFSETQ come from the germline V gene. The V gene lost 1 base and the J gene lost 1 base, with 11 bases spanning the gap. This CDR3 has 15 residues. DNA of the CDR3: TGCGCCAGCAGCTTGTCGGGGGGAGCGAACACTGAAGCTTTCTTT. It is translated as CASSLSGGANTEAFF.

Regarding this clone: A junction boundary mismatches the germline segment, possibly from a read error. The J gene is TRBJ2-5, the V gene TRBV5-1, with a possible D match to TRBD1 (7 bases). Germline V gene lookup returns CDR1 SGHRS and CDR2 YFSETQ. This CDR3 comprises 13 residues. The CDR3 region has the DNA TGCGCCAGCACCTTGGCAGGGGGGGAGACCCAGTACTTC. Encoded protein: CASTLAGGETQYF.

The chain uses TRBV9 and TRBJ1-1; no clear D gene. The germline V gene encodes CDR1 SGDLS and CDR2 YYNGEE. CDR3 length equals 13 residues. Trimming left V 2 bases short and J 2 bases short, with 7 bases between. The DNA for the CDR3 is TGTGCCAGCAGCGTTCGGGTTAACACTGAAGCTTTCTTT. It translates to CASSVRVNTEAFF.

The genes are TRBV4-1 and TRBJ2-3, with TRBD2 as a possible D gene (7 bases). Germline CDR1 MGHRA, CDR2 YSYEKL. The CDR3 is made up of 16 amino acids. Trimming cost V 1 base and J 2 bases, with 13 bases left between them. CDR3 region: CASSQGDGGPTDTQYF. In nucleotides, the CDR3 is TGCGCCAGCAGCCAAGGAGACGGGGGGCCCACAGATACGCAGTATTTT.

In its sample, this clone was seen a few times. The V gene is TRBV5-1, the J gene TRBJ1-4; tentatively, D is TRBD1 (6 bases). This CDR3 has 15 residues. Trimming shortened V by 0 bases and J by 7 bases, and 13 bases separated the two germline ends. Germline V gene data show CDR1 as SGHRS and CDR2 as YFSETQ. CDR3 in DNA: TGCGCCAGCAGCTTGGCCTGGGGGCTGGGTGAAAAACTGTTTTTT. Its protein is CASSLAWGLGEKLFF.

The rearrangement joins TRBV6-1 to TRBJ2-5; 7 bases agree with TRBD1. This CDR3 region has 16 residues. J lost 5 bases, V lost 4 bases, and 13 bases had no gene match. Germline lookup yields CDR1 MNHNS and CDR2 SASEGT. As DNA, the CDR3 is TGTGCCAGCAGTGGAACCAGACAGGGCGGGCAGGAGACCCAGTACTTC. This translates into CASSGTRQGGQETQYF.

As to this clone: Germline is not matched at one junction end, which may reflect a read error. This sequence joins TRBV2 and TRBJ2-3, with TRBD2 matching over 9 bases. The CDR3 consists of 15 residues. The germline V gene encodes CDR1 SNHLY and CDR2 FYNNEI. The DNA for the CDR3 is TGTGCCAGCAGTGGACGCGGGGGGGCCACAGATATGCAGTATTTT. It encodes CASSGRGGATDMQYF.

The sample holds a few counts of this clone. The gene calls are TRBV28 and TRBJ1-5; D ambiguous. V lost 1 base, J lost 2 bases, and 3 bases lay in between. Germline V gene data show CDR1 as MDHEN and CDR2 as SYDVKM. This CDR3 is built from 13 residues. The CDR3, as DNA: TGTGCCAGCAGTTTATCGGGCAATCAGCCCCAGCATTTT. It encodes CASSLSGNQPQHF.

The chain is built from TRBV10-3 and TRBJ2-7; possibly TRBD1 for D (6 bases). V was cut by 2 bases and J by 4 bases, with 15 bases left in between. Germline V lookup: CDR1 ENHRY, CDR2 SYGVKD. This CDR3 region has 15 residues. CDR3 loop: CAISEAWTAVYEQYF. The CDR3 DNA follows: TGTGCCATCAGTGAGGCTTGGACAGCCGTTTACGAGCAGTACTTC.

The chain carries TRBV9 and TRBJ1-2; 8 nucleotides agree with TRBD1. J gave up 3 bases and V 3 bases, and 4 bases lay outside the gene matches. There are 14 residues in the CDR3. Germline CDR1 is SGDLS and CDR2 is YYNGEE. CDR3 in DNA: TGTGCCAGCAGCGCTCAGGGGGCTGACTATGGCTACACCTTC. Amino acids: CASSAQGADYGYTF.

This chain links TRBV6-1 with TRBJ2-7, with 7 bases lining up with TRBD1. V lost 10 bases to trimming and J lost 3 bases; unmatched junction nucleotides: 15. CDR1 is MNHNS and CDR2 is SASEGT in the germline V gene. This CDR3 spans 15 amino acids. The CDR3 loop reads CAITRTRDRVYEQYF. As DNA, the CDR3 is TGTGCCATCACCCGGACCCGAGACAGGGTCTACGAGCAGTACTTC.

This sequence joins TRBV5-4 and TRBJ1-1; D is undetermined. This CDR3 region has 15 residues. CDR1 and CDR2 from the germline V gene are SGHNT and YYREEE (reference sequence). V dropped 5 bases and J dropped 4 bases, with 18 bases sitting between them. In DNA, the CDR3 is TGTGCCAGCAGTCTTTATGGGAGGGAGAGCACTGAAGCTTTCTTT. Encoded protein: CASSLYGRESTEAFF.

V gene TRBV6-1 combines with J gene TRBJ2-7, with TRBD1 as a possible D gene (5 bases). Trimming shortened V by 6 bases and J by 1 base, and 13 bases separated the two germline ends. This CDR3 is 14 amino acids long. CDR1 MNHNS and CDR2 SASEGT come from the germline V gene. CDR3 nucleotides: TGTGCCAGCAGGGTACAGGTAGGGTCCTACGAGCAGTACTTC. It translates to CASRVQVGSYEQYF.

The chain employs TRBV5-1 and TRBJ1-1; D remains unclear. V was clipped by 0 bases and J by 4 bases, with 10 bases between them. The germline V gene encodes CDR1 SGHRS and CDR2 YFSETQ. The CDR3 extends over 14 amino acids. This chain's CDR3 is CASSLVEVPTEAFF. DNA of the CDR3: TGCGCCAGCAGCTTGGTTGAGGTCCCCACTGAAGCTTTCTTT.

This clone was recorded once. The J gene is TRBJ2-7, the V gene TRBV11-3; TRBD1 matches at 9 bases. J gave up 3 bases and V 1 base, and 7 bases lay outside the gene matches. Germline CDR1 SGHNT, CDR2 YENEEA. CDR3 length: 16 residues. The CDR3 protein is CASSLGGGQGYYEQYF. CDR3 DNA: TGTGCCAGCAGCTTAGGAGGGGGACAGGGATACTACGAGCAGTACTTC.